This T cell receptor (beta chain) was sequenced in a study of neoadjuvant anti-PD-1 for oral cavity cancer. For the study at large: Around day 43, patients without progression received a fourth nivolumab dose before surgery.

Time point indicated: after neoadjuvant nivolumab, at surgical resection. The V and J ends lost 5 bases and 4 bases respectively, with 20 bases between them. CDR3 size: 16 residues. The germline CDR1 and CDR2 sequences are SGHTA and FQGTGA. Using immunoSEQ multiplex PCR, the repertoire was profiled, and TCRdb retains in-frame clones only, with some absent. Among about 12,000 clones listed, around 71% were seen once. The sequencing used PBMCs, collected after nivolumab (anti-PD-1) treatment. The V and J genes are TRBV7-3 and TRBJ1-1; D perhaps matches TRBD1 (6 bases). The TCR was taken from a person aged 35-79 years with oral cavity squamous cell carcinoma. The CDR3 here is CASSLRGGLKGTEAFF. The CDR3 DNA follows: TGTGCCAGCAGCCTCAGGGGCGGGTTGAAAGGCACTGAAGCTTTCTTT. Full variable domain (missing parts from reference TRBV7-3 and TRBJ1-1): GAGVSQTPSNKVTEKGKYVELRCDPISGHTALYWYRQSLGQGPEFLIYFQGTGAADDSGLPNDRFFAVRPEGSVSTLKIQRTERGDSAVYLCASSLRGGLKGTEAFFGQGTRLTVV.